This T cell receptor (beta chain) was obtained from a study of blood T cell repertoires in COVID-19. Study information: There were acute and convalescent COVID-19 samples, and they came from the United States, Italy and Spain. PBMCs, B-cell-depleted T cells, or T cells provided the cDNA or gDNA that made up the material.

Trimming removed 0 bases at V and 5 bases at J, with 16 bases between. Germline CDR1 reads LGHNA; CDR2 reads YSLEER. The CDR3 is made up of 16 amino acids. Per the study methods: Reference gene primer amplification gave nucleated cell count estimates. Assay: immunoSEQ multiplex PCR; the TCRdb copy retains only in-frame clones and omits some. The D gene and trimming were derived from the DNA, and the V and J assignments and clone size from that table. The sample includes some 280,000 clones, just over 85% of them seen just once. This rearrangement joins TRBV4-3 to TRBJ1-1, with D perhaps matching TRBD1 (5 bases). Sequencing was done on a sample of peripheral blood. The TCR was taken from a woman under 40 with active or convalescent COVID-19. CDR3 in amino acids: CASSQDRGTSRTEAFF. CDR3 DNA sequence: TGCGCCAGCAGCCAAGATCGGGGGACGTCGCGGACTGAAGCTTTCTTT.